The entry that follows covers one T cell receptor beta chain sequence. Germline V gives CDR1 SGHNT, CDR2 YYREEE (reference sequence). V dropped 0 bases and J dropped 5; count of bases not matched to a gene: 2. The CDR3 runs to 14 residues. These data are taken from a study of blood T cell repertoires in COVID-19. At the level of the study: Acute and convalescent COVID-19 samples came from the United States, Italy and Spain. Sample material is recorded as cDNA or gDNA derived from T cells, B-cell-depleted T cells, or PBMCs.

The study drew participants aged about 18 to 89 years from 24 US areas. In the original processing: Amplifying reference gene primers gave estimates of nucleated cell counts. Repertoires were generated with immunoSEQ multiplex PCR, while TCRdb's copy carries only in-frame clones and drops some. The V and J calls and the clone size are those of that table, but D and trimming were determined from the DNA. This repertoire shows under 250,000 clones, roughly 90% found once; its top ten account for about 2.5%. The sample comprised PBMCs or T cells enriched from blood (not recorded which). This rearrangement joins TRBV5-4 to TRBJ1-2, with TRBD1 matching over 9 bases. The TCR was taken from a woman aged 25 to 39 with acute COVID-19. CDR3: CASSLVDRGYGYTF. The CDR3 nucleotides are TGTGCCAGCAGCTTGGTGGACAGGGGTTATGGCTACACCTTC.